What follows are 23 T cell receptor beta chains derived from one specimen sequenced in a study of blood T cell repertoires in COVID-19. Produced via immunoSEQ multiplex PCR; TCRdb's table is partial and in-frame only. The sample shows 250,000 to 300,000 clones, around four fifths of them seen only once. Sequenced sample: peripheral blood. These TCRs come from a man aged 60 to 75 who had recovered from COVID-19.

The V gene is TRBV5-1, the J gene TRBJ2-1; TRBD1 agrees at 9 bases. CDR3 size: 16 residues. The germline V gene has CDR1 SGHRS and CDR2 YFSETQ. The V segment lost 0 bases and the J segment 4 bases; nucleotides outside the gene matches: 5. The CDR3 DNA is TGCGCCAGCAGCTTGGGGGGGACAGGGAGTTACAATGAGCAGTTCTTC. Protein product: CASSLGGTGSYNEQFF.

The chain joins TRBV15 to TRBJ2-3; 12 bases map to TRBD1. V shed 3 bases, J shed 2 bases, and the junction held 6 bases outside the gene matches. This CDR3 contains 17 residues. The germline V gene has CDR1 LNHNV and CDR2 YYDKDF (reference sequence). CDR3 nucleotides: TGTGCCACCAGCAGTACCGGGACAGGGGGCTTCACAGATACGCAGTATTTT. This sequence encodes CATSSTGTGGFTDTQYF.

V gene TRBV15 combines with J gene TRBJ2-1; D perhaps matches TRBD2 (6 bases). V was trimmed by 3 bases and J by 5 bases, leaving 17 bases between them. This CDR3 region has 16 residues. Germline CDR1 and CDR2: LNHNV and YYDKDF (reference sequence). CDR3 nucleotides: TGTGCCACCAGCAGGTCTAGCGCCCGGTCTAACAATGAGCAGTTCTTC. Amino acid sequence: CATSRSSARSNNEQFF.

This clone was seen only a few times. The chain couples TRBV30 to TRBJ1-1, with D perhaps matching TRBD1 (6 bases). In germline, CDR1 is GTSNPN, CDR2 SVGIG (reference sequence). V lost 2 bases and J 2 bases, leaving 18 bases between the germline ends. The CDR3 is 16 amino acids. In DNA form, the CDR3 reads TGTGCCTGGAGTCCCCTGGCCTGGACAGTAAACACTGAAGCTTTCTTT. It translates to CAWSPLAWTVNTEAFF.

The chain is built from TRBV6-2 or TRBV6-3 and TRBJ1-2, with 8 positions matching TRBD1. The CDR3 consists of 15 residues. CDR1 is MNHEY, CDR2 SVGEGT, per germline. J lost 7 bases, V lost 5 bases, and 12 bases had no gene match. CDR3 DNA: TGTGCCAGCAGTAAACAGACAGGGGCGAGTTTTGGCTACACCTTC. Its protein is CASSKQTGASFGYTF.

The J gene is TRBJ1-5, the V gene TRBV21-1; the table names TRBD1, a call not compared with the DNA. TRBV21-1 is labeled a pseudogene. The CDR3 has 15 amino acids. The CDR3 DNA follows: TGTGCCAGATCGGACAGGACCGATAGCAATCAGCCCCAGCATTTT. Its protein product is CARSDRTDSNQPQHF.

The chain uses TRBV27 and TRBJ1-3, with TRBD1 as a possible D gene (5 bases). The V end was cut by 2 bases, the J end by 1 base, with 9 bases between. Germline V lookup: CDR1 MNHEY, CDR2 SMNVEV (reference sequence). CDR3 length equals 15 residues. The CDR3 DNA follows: TGTGCCAGCAGTTTACAGGGTGATTCTGGAAACACCATATATTTT. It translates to CASSLQGDSGNTIYF.

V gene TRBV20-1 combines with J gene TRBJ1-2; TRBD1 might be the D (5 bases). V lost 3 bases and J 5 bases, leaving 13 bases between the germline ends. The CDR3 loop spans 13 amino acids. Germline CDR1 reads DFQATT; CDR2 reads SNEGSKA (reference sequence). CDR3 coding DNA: TGCAGTGCTAGTCCCGGACATACTTATGGCTACACCTTC. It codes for CSASPGHTYGYTF.

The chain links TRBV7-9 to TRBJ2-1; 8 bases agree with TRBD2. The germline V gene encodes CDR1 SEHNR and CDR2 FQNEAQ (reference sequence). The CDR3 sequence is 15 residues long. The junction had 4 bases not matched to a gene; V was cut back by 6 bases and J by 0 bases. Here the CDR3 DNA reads TGTGCCAGCAGTTCAGGACTAGCCTCCTACAATGAGCAGTTCTTC. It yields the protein CASSSGLASYNEQFF.

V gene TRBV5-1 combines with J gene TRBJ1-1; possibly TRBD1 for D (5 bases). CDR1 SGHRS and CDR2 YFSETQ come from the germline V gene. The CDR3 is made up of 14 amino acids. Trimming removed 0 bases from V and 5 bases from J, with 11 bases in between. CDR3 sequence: CASSLVQGRTEAFF. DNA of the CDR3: TGCGCCAGCAGCTTGGTTCAGGGAAGAACTGAAGCTTTCTTT.

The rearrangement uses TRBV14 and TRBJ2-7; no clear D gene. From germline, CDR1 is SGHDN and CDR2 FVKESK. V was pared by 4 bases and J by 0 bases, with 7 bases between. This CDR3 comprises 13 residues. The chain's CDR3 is CASSRTSSYEQYF. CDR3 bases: TGTGCCAGCAGCCGTACCAGCTCCTACGAGCAGTACTTC.

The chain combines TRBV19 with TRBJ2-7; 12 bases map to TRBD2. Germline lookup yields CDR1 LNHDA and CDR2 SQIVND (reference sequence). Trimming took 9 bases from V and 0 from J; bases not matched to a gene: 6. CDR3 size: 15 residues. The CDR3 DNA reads TGTGCCAGAGACGCGACTAGCGGGAGCTCCTACGAGCAGTACTTC. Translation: CARDATSGSSYEQYF.

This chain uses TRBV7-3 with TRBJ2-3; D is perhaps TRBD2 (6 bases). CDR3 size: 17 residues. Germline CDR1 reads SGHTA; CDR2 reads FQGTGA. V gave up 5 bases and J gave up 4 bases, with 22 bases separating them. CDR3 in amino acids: CASSQRVGTERADTQYF. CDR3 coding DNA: TGTGCCAGCAGCCAACGGGTGGGGACTGAACGGGCAGATACGCAGTATTTT.

The CDR3 loop is CASSQGQAPGNTIYF. In DNA, the CDR3 is TGTGCCAGCAGCCAAGGACAGGCCCCTGGAAACACCATATATTTT. The chain employs TRBV3-1 (or the pseudogene TRBV3-2) and TRBJ1-3; the D gene is possibly TRBD1 (6 bases). The CDR3 contains 15 residues. V was shortened by 1 base and J by 2 bases, with 9 bases between the two germline ends. Germline CDR1 reads LGHDT; CDR2 reads YNNKEL (reference sequence).

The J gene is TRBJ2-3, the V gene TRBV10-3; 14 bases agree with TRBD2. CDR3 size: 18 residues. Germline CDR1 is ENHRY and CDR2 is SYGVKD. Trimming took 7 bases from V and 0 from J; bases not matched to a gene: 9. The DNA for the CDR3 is TGTGCCATCAACGGACTAGCGGGGGGTTTGTCTAGCACAGATACGCAGTATTTT. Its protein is CAINGLAGGLSSTDTQYF.

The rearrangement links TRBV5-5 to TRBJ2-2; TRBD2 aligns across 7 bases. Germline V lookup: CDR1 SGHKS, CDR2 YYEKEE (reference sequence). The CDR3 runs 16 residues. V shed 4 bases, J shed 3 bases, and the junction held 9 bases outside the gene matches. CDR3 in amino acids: CASSPREGSDTGELFF. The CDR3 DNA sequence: TGTGCCAGCAGCCCCAGGGAGGGCTCGGACACCGGGGAGCTGTTTTTT. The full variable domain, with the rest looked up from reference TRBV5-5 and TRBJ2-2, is DAGVTQSPTHLIKTRGQQVTLRCSPISGHKSVSWYQQVLGQGPQFIFQYYEKEERGRGNFPDRFSARQFPNYSSELNVNALLLGDSALYLCASSPREGSDTGELFFGEGSRLTVL.

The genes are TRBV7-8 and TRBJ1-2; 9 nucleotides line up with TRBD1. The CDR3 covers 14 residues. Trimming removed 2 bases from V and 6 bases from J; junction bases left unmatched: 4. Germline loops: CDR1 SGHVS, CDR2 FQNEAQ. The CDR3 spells CASSLTGGANGYTF. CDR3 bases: TGTGCCAGCAGCTTAACAGGGGGCGCGAATGGCTACACCTTC.

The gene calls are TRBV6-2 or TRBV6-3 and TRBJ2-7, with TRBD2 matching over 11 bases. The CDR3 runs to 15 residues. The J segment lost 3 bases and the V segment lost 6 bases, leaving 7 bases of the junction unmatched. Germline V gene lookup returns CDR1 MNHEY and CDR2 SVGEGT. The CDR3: CASSVLAGGIYEQYF. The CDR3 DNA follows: TGTGCCAGCAGCGTTCTAGCGGGAGGAATCTACGAGCAGTACTTC.

The DNA for the CDR3 is TGTGCCAGCAGGTCCCCGGGGTCTGGAAACACCATATATTTT. The encoded protein is CASRSPGSGNTIYF. The chain carries TRBV28 and TRBJ1-3; no definite D call. There are 14 residues in the CDR3. Germline lookup yields CDR1 MDHEN and CDR2 SYDVKM. V lost 6 bases and J lost 1, with 10 bases in between.

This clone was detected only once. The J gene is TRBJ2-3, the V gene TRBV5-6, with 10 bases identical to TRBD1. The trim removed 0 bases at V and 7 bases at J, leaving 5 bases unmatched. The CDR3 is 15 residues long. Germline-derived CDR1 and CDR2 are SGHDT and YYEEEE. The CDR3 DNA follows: TGTGCCAGCAGCTTGGGAGACAGGGGGCCATATACGCAGTATTTT. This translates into CASSLGDRGPYTQYF.

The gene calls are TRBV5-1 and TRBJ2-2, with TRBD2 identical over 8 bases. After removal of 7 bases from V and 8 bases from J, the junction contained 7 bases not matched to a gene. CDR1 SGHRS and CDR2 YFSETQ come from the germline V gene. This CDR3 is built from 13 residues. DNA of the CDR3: TGCGCCAGCGGTTTAGCGGGACCTGGGGAGCTGTTTTTT. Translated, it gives CASGLAGPGELFF. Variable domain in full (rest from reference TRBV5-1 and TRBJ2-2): KAGVTQTPRYLIKTRGQQVTLSCSPISGHRSVSWYQQTPGQGLQFLFEYFSETQRNKGNFPGRFSGRQFSNSRSEMNVSTLELGDSALYLCASGLAGPGELFFGEGSRLTVL.

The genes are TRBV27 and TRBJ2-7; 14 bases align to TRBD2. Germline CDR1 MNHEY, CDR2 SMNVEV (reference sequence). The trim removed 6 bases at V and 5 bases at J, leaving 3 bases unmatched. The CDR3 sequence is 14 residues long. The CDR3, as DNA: TGTGCCAGCAGACGACTAGCGGGGGGGAACGAGCAGTACTTC. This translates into CASRRLAGGNEQYF.

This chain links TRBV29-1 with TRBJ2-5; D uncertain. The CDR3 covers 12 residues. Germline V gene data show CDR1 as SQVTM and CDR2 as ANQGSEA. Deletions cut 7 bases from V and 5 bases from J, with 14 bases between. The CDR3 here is CSGWQAGETQYF. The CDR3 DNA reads TGCAGCGGTTGGCAGGCTGGGGAGACCCAGTACTTC.